A selection of T cell receptor beta chains follows, all from one sample in a study of control samples from healthy donors and cancer patients. Repertoires were generated with immunoSEQ multiplex PCR, while TCRdb's copy carries only in-frame clones and drops some. The table lists about 210,000 clones. The sample comprised blood. These receptors were collected from a woman aged 25-40 years in good health. Each CDR3 is given with its conserved first and last residue. D genes are given only for firm matches.

d_gene | j_gene | v_gene | CDR3nt | CDR3aa
- | TRBJ2-5 | TRBV5-1 | TGCGCCAGCAGCTTGGAAGGCGGACGAGAGACCCAGTACTTC | CASSLEGGRETQYF
TRBD1 | TRBJ1-1 | TRBV18 | TGTGCCAGCTCACCACTACGTAGTGGACAGGTCGAAGCTTTCTTT | CASSPLRSGQVEAFF
- | TRBJ2-1 | TRBV5-1 | TGCGCCAGCAGCCTCGACGCAAGCTCCTACAATGAGCAGTTCTTC | CASSLDASSYNEQFF
- | TRBJ2-2 | TRBV9 | TGTGCCAGCAGCGTAATGTCAGGGATTTCGAACACCGGGGAGCTGTTTTTT | CASSVMSGISNTGELFF
- | TRBJ1-1 | TRBV6-6 | TGTGCCAGCAGTTACGTCGGGCGTTCGAACACTGAAGCTTTCTTT | CASSYVGRSNTEAFF
TRBD1 | TRBJ1-2 | TRBV24-1 | TGTGCCACCAGTGAACCCGACAGGGTTGATGGCTACACCTTC | CATSEPDRVDGYTF
- | TRBJ1-2 | TRBV10-3 | TGTGCCATCAGTGCTTGGGAGGGGAACTATGGCTACACCTTC | CAISAWEGNYGYTF
- | TRBJ1-4 | TRBV4-1 | TGCGCCAGCAGCCAAGGGGCCTCGCGCGACGAAAAACTGTTTTTT | CASSQGASRDEKLFF
- | TRBJ1-2 | TRBV7-8 | TGTGCCAGCAGACCGGACGGGAACTATGGCTACACCTTC | CASRPDGNYGYTF
TRBD1 | TRBJ1-1 | TRBV7-9 | TGTGCCAGCAGCGCTCACAGGGGCGGGGACACTGAAGCTTTCTTT | CASSAHRGGDTEAFF
- | TRBJ1-3 | TRBV5-5 | TGTGCCAGCAGCACCGGACAGCACTCTGGAAACACCATATATTTT | CASSTGQHSGNTIYF
- | TRBJ2-7 | TRBV2 | TGTGCCAGCAGTGCCGCCAGTCCCTATTACGAGCAGTACTTC | CASSAASPYYEQYF
TRBD1 | TRBJ1-2 | TRBV27 | TGTGCCAGCAGGCATGCAGGGGGCGCGGTTGGTGGCTACACCTTC | CASRHAGGAVGGYTF
- | TRBJ2-4 | TRBV3-1/TRBV3-2 | TGTGCCAGCAGCCGGAGGGGAGCCAAAAACATTCAGTACTTC | CASSRRGAKNIQYF
- | TRBJ1-1 | TRBV29-1 | TGCAGCGTTGGATCGGATGAAGCTTTCTTT | CSVGSDEAFF
- | TRBJ2-2 | TRBV7-9 | TGTGCCAGCAGCTTAAACGCTTGGGCCGGGGAGCTGTTTTTT | CASSLNAWAGELFF
- | TRBJ2-2 | TRBV4-3 | TGCGCCAGCAGCGAAGGAGTGGCCGGGGCCACCGGGGAGCTGTTTTTT | CASSEGVAGATGELFF
TRBD1 | TRBJ1-2 | TRBV19 | TGTGCCAGTAAGGGAGACCGGGACAGACTTTCGAGGGGCTACACCTTC | CASKGDRDRLSRGYTF
- | TRBJ1-2 | TRBV3-1/TRBV3-2 | TGTGCCAGCACCCCGCGAGGAAAAAACTATGGCTACACCTTC | CASTPRGKNYGYTF
TRBD1 | TRBJ1-5 | TRBV6-2/TRBV6-3 | TGTGCCAGCAGTTACGACGTGGACAGGGGTCAGCCCCAGCATTTT | CASSYDVDRGQPQHF
TRBD1 | TRBJ2-7 | TRBV15 | TGTGCCACCAGCAGAGGAACCGGGACAGGGGTGGGCGAGCAGTACTTC | CATSRGTGTGVGEQYF
- | TRBJ2-3 | TRBV5-1 | TGCGCCAGCAGTCTCGGCCGGACCGGTAGGGATACGCAGTATTTT | CASSLGRTGRDTQYF
TRBD1 | TRBJ2-7 | TRBV18 | TGTGCCAGCTCACCGACGAGCGCAGGGGGCTCAGGCGAGCAGTACTTC | CASSPTSAGGSGEQYF
TRBD1 | TRBJ1-1 | TRBV7-2 | TGTGCCAGCAGCTTGGTATCTTGGGGACAGGGTGAAGCTTTCTTT | CASSLVSWGQGEAFF
TRBD1 | TRBJ1-2 | TRBV9 | TGTGCCAGCAGCGCTGGGGGACAGGGTCCCGTCGGCTACACCTTC | CASSAGGQGPVGYTF
- | TRBJ1-5 | TRBV10-3 | TGTGCCATCAGTATAGGGGGTAGCAATCAGCCCCAGCATTTT | CAISIGGSNQPQHF
- | TRBJ2-5 | TRBV5-1 | TGCGCCAGCAGCTTCAATGGCAGAAAGAAGACCCAGTACTTC | CASSFNGRKKTQYF
TRBD1 | TRBJ1-1 | TRBV4-3 | TGCGCCAGCAGCCAAGACAGGGGGGTCACTGAAGCTTTCTTT | CASSQDRGVTEAFF
- | TRBJ1-5 | TRBV10-1 | TGCGCCAGCCCTTCCCATGGGGCTAGCAATCAGCCCCAGCATTTT | CASPSHGASNQPQHF
- | TRBJ1-3 | TRBV2 | TGTGCCAGCGTCCGGGGCTCTGGAAACACCATATATTTT | CASVRGSGNTIYF
- | TRBJ2-7 | TRBV9 | TGTGCCAGCAGCGTAGGAGCTGGGGCGGTCAACGAGCAGTACTTC | CASSVGAGAVNEQYF
- | TRBJ1-3 | TRBV28 | TGTGCCAGCAGTTTACCGGGCTACTCTGGAAACACCATATATTTT | CASSLPGYSGNTIYF
- | TRBJ1-6 | TRBV3-1/TRBV3-2 | TGTGCCAGCAGCCAAGAAACGAGAGAATACTCACCCCTCCACTTT | CASSQETREYSPLHF
- | TRBJ1-6 | TRBV6-5 | TGTGCCAGCAGTTACTCAATCGGTGGCATACCTTCACCCCTCCACTTT | CASSYSIGGIPSPLHF
- | TRBJ1-1 | TRBV28 | TGTGCCAGCAGAATCTCCCCAGTGGCAGGGGCAGCTGAAGCTTTCTTT | CASRISPVAGAAEAFF
- | TRBJ2-7 | TRBV29-1 | TGCAGCGTTGAGGCAGGGGAAGGGCAGTACTTC | CSVEAGEGQYF
- | TRBJ1-1 | TRBV12-3/TRBV12-4 | TGTGCCAGCAGTTTGCAGGGGCGCACTGAAGCTTTCTTT | CASSLQGRTEAFF
TRBD1 | TRBJ1-2 | TRBV18 | TGTGCCAGCTCACGACGGACAGGGGAGGGGAATGGCTACACCTTC | CASSRRTGEGNGYTF
- | TRBJ1-2 | TRBV29-1 | TGCAGCGTTGGAGACAGCCTCTATGGCTACACCTTC | CSVGDSLYGYTF
- | TRBJ1-1 | TRBV20-1 | TGCAGTGCTAGCTTGGAATTTGAAGCTTTCTTT | CSASLEFEAFF